This TCR beta chain was recorded in a study of shared clonotypes between healthy human individuals. Overall study results and limits: Expectations were that clonotype sharing among donors would be affected by sequencing depth.

Sorted-subset replicate PCR reactions were performed with about 200 ng DNA, corresponding to roughly 30,000 T cell genomes. Profiling relied on immunoSEQ multiplex PCR, and the TCRdb table lists in-frame clones only, not all of them. The sample shows about 1.1 million clones, around three quarters of them seen only once. Trimming left V 0 bases short and J 3 bases short, with 12 bases between. Germline V gene lookup returns CDR1 SGHNT and CDR2 YYREEE (reference sequence). The CDR3 extends over 16 amino acids. This clone showed up many times. Its target is not known. The sequence derives from a man younger than 35 in good health. Some clones in this sample may be carry-over from other donors' samples. Sequencing used memory CD4+ T cells from PBMCs. Specified subset: CD45RA-negative fraction. The chain employs TRBV5-4 and TRBJ1-4, with a tentative D call TRBD1 (5 bases). Written as DNA, the CDR3 is TGTGCCAGCAGCTTGGGTCAGGGTTATGCTAATGAAAAACTGTTTTTT. Protein product: CASSLGQGYANEKLFF. Supplemented by reference TRBV5-4 and TRBJ1-4, the full variable domain reads ETGVTQSPTHLIKTRGQQVTLRCSSQSGHNTVSWYQQALGQGPQFIFQYYREEENGRGNFPPRFSGLQFPNYSSELNVNALELDDSALYLCASSLGQGYANEKLFFGSGTQLSVL.